These T cell receptor beta chains were read from a single sample in a study of Ad26.COV2.S vaccination and SARS-CoV-2 variants. Method: immunoSEQ multiplex PCR; TCRdb's copy keeps in-frame clones and lacks some. This sample yields hundreds of thousands of clones, of which roughly 91% are seen a single time; approximately 5% belongs to the top ten. The starting material was peripheral blood, obtained in a trial of Ad26.COV2.S vaccine versus placebo. The receptors were sampled from a person aged 18-65 years who received the Ad26.COV2.S COVID-19 vaccine or a placebo. Both conserved end residues are trimmed from each CDR3.

V | CDR3
TRBV28 | ASSSVDTNEKLF
TRBV18 | ASSPLRGASTDTQY
TRBV23-1 | ASSPGGLPYEQY
TRBV28 | ASNFGGPPYEQY
TRBV19 | ASSAQGQISYEQY
TRBV24-1 | ATMETGGPGETQY
TRBV18 | ASSPLGGANTGELF
TRBV2 | ARGRTNTEAF
TRBV2 | ASSDAGGYNEQF
TRBV2 | ASRGFGDIGQPQH
TRBV5-6 | ASSLRLAGVTGELF